A single sample is the source of the 19 T cell receptor beta chains below, sequenced in a study of T cell responses to AZD1222 COVID-19 vaccine. Method: immunoSEQ multiplex PCR; TCRdb's copy keeps in-frame clones and lacks some. The sample includes about 140,000 clones, around 93% of them seen just once. Sequencing was performed on peripheral blood, taken on day 0 of AZD1222 vaccination. The receptors here all came from an adult in good health.

This clone was seen once. V and J are TRBV6-4 and TRBJ1-1; tentatively, D is TRBD1 (6 bases). CDR1 and CDR2 (germline): MRHNA, SNTAGT. The CDR3 contains 15 residues. Deletions cut 9 bases from V and 1 base from J, with 18 bases between. As DNA, the CDR3 is TGTGCCAGTAAACCGGTCGGGGGCCAGAACACTGAAGCTTTCTTT. It is translated as CASKPVGGQNTEAFF.

The chain uses TRBV19 and TRBJ2-1, with D perhaps TRBD2 (5 bases). The CDR3 has 15 residues. Trimming took 7 bases from V and 2 from J, leaving 15 bases between them. From germline, CDR1 is LNHDA and CDR2 SQIVND (reference sequence). This chain's CDR3 is CASKVGRDAYNEQFF. CDR3 DNA sequence: TGTGCCAGTAAGGTAGGGAGAGACGCCTACAATGAGCAGTTCTTC.

The rearrangement links TRBV11-2 to TRBJ2-7; D is ambiguous. The germline CDR1 and CDR2 sequences are SGHAT and FQNNGV. The CDR3 covers 15 residues. Trimming stripped 0 bases from V and 0 bases from J, with 9 bases between. The CDR3 reads CASSLEAVSSYEQYF. Here the CDR3 DNA reads TGTGCCAGCAGCTTAGAGGCAGTCTCCTCCTACGAGCAGTACTTC.

This chain joins TRBV4-2 and TRBJ1-1, with 8 bases identical to TRBD1. There are 17 residues in the CDR3. Germline lookup yields CDR1 LGHNA and CDR2 YNFKEQ. J gave up 4 bases and V 3 bases, and 13 bases lay outside the gene matches. The CDR3 nucleotides read TGTGCCAGCAGCCAGGCTGGACAGGGATTAAGGGGCACTGAAGCTTTCTTT. It yields the protein CASSQAGQGLRGTEAFF.

V usage is TRBV7-9 and J usage is TRBJ2-4; tentative D call: TRBD2 (5 bases). The CDR3 contains 14 residues. V was trimmed by 1 base and J by 1 base, leaving 5 bases between them. CDR1 and CDR2 from the germline V gene are SEHNR and FQNEAQ (reference sequence). The CDR3 DNA sequence: TGTGCCAGCAGCTTAGGAGGGGCCAAAAACATTCAGTACTTC. Translation: CASSLGGAKNIQYF.

This clone was observed a single time. The CDR3: CAISESRGGRSTEAFF. In nucleotides, the CDR3 is TGTGCCATCAGTGAGTCTAGGGGGGGCCGAAGCACTGAAGCTTTCTTT. The rearrangement links TRBV10-3 to TRBJ1-1; D might be TRBD1 (6 bases). The CDR3 runs to 16 residues. The V end lost 0 bases, the J end lost 4 bases, and 15 bases lay between the germline ends. Germline-derived CDR1 and CDR2 are ENHRY and SYGVKD.

J is TRBJ1-2 and V is TRBV29-1; TRBD1 might be the D (5 bases). The V end lost 4 bases, the J end lost 4 bases, and 7 bases lay between the germline ends. Germline V gene lookup returns CDR1 SQVTM and CDR2 ANQGSEA. This CDR3 comprises 11 residues. CDR3 loop: CSVGQSYGYTF. DNA for the CDR3: TGCAGCGTTGGACAGTCCTATGGCTACACCTTC.

The chain is built from TRBV18 and TRBJ2-2; D gene unclear. Per germline, CDR1 KGHSH and CDR2 LQKENI. CDR3 length: 14 residues. Trimming removed 0 bases from V and 6 bases from J, with 8 bases in between. Written as DNA, the CDR3 is TGTGCCAGCTCACCACCCCCTGGGCCCGGGGAGCTGTTTTTT. It encodes CASSPPPGPGELFF.

The table lists this clone with a few counts. The chain employs TRBV7-9 and TRBJ1-4; unclear D gene. Trimming took off 4 bases at V and 5 bases at J, with 14 bases between the two ends. The CDR3 covers 15 residues. From germline, CDR1 is SEHNR and CDR2 FQNEAQ (reference sequence). In nucleotides, the CDR3 is TGTGCCAGCAGCTCCGCCCTGGCAGTGAATGAAAAACTGTTTTTT. Protein product: CASSSALAVNEKLFF.

The CDR3 loop reads CASSLVPADEQFF. DNA of the CDR3: TGTGCCAGCAGCTTGGTACCAGCGGACGAGCAGTTCTTC. The gene calls are TRBV5-4 and TRBJ2-1, with D possibly being TRBD2 (5 bases). V was trimmed by 0 bases and J by 10 bases, leaving 11 bases between them. Germline-derived CDR1 and CDR2 are SGHNT and YYREEE (reference sequence). There are 13 residues in the CDR3. Filled out from reference TRBV5-4 and TRBJ2-1, the complete variable domain reads ETGVTQSPTHLIKTRGQQVTLRCSSQSGHNTVSWYQQALGQGPQFIFQYYREEENGRGNFPPRFSGLQFPNYSSELNVNALELDDSALYLCASSLVPADEQFFGPGTRLTVL.

The chain carries TRBV2 and TRBJ1-6; possible D gene TRBD1, 6 bases. The CDR3 covers 15 residues. Germline CDR1 is SNHLY and CDR2 is FYNNEI. The V and J ends lost 5 bases and 0 bases respectively, with 8 bases between them. CDR3 nucleotides: TGTGCCAGCAGTCCGGACAGCTCCTATAATTCACCCCTCCACTTT. As protein: CASSPDSSYNSPLHF.

The chain carries TRBV18 and TRBJ2-7, with D possibly matching TRBD1 (6 bases). The length of the CDR3 is 15 residues. Germline loops: CDR1 KGHSH, CDR2 LQKENI. The V end was cut by 1 base, the J end by 3 bases, with 13 bases between. As DNA, the CDR3 is TGTGCCAGCTCACCACAGGGGGATCTTATCTACGAGCAGTACTTC. Protein sequence: CASSPQGDLIYEQYF.

The chain joins TRBV5-4 to TRBJ2-1, with TRBD2 as a possible D gene (5 bases). The CDR3 extends over 17 amino acids. Germline CDR1 and CDR2: SGHNT and YYREEE (reference sequence). The germline V and J ends were trimmed by 4 bases and 5 bases, with 22 bases remaining between them. CDR3 DNA sequence: TGTGCCAGCAGCCCCCGGACTCAAGTTGGGAAAAACAATGAGCAGTTCTTC. It codes for CASSPRTQVGKNNEQFF.

V and J are TRBV7-6 and TRBJ1-1; perhaps TRBD1 as D (6 bases). CDR3 length equals 15 residues. The ends were cut back, 1 base at V and 0 bases at J, with 9 bases in the middle. CDR1 SGHVS and CDR2 FNYEAQ come from the germline V gene. The CDR3 nucleotides are TGTGCCAGCAGCTTAGATGCAGGGGTGAACACTGAAGCTTTCTTT. This gives the protein CASSLDAGVNTEAFF.

The chain has TRBV7-9 and TRBJ2-7; possible D gene TRBD1, 6 bases. CDR1 SEHNR and CDR2 FQNEAQ come from the germline V gene (reference sequence). CDR3 length: 14 residues. V gave up 3 bases and J gave up 0 bases, with 9 bases separating them. In DNA, the CDR3 is TGTGCCAGCAGCTTGGGGGCCCTCTCCTACGAGCAGTACTTC. This sequence encodes CASSLGALSYEQYF.

The rearrangement uses TRBV6-2 or TRBV6-3 and TRBJ1-2; 8 bases are shared with TRBD1. Germline V gives CDR1 MNHEY, CDR2 SVGEGT. Trimming at V came to 0 bases and at J to 4 bases, leaving 1 base not matched to a gene. The CDR3 extends over 14 amino acids. As DNA, the CDR3 is TGTGCCAGCAGTTACTCTGGACAGGGCTATGGCTACACCTTC. Its protein is CASSYSGQGYGYTF.

The chain links TRBV4-1 to TRBJ2-7; 8 bases map to TRBD1. The CDR3 sequence is 14 residues long. Germline assignment: CDR1 MGHRA and CDR2 YSYEKL. With V trimmed by 3 bases and J by 6 bases, 7 bases remained unmatched. The CDR3 DNA is TGCGCCAGCAGCCACATAGGACAGGGACGCGAGCAGTACTTC. Encoded protein: CASSHIGQGREQYF.

The chain carries TRBV27 and TRBJ2-7; D gene uncertain. V lost 4 bases to trimming and J lost 3 bases, with 10 bases between them. From germline, CDR1 is MNHEY and CDR2 SMNVEV (reference sequence). The length of the CDR3 is 13 residues. DNA for the CDR3: TGTGCCAGCAGTTCCAGCAGCGTCTACGAGCAGTACTTC. The encoded protein is CASSSSSVYEQYF.

This clone was recorded a few times. The chain is built from TRBV9 and TRBJ1-2, with TRBD1 identical over 9 bases. V shed 0 bases, J shed 4 bases, and the junction held 4 bases outside the gene matches. CDR3 length: 15 amino acids. Germline-derived CDR1 and CDR2 are SGDLS and YYNGEE. CDR3 sequence: CASSVAGTGSYGYTF. DNA of the CDR3: TGTGCCAGCAGCGTAGCTGGGACAGGGTCCTATGGCTACACCTTC.